Listed below are T cell receptor beta chains from one sample, sequenced in a study of technical replicates of blood from several donors. Measured with immunoSEQ multiplex PCR; TCRdb has only the in-frame clones, and not every one. The sample includes roughly 80,000 clones, about 91% of them seen just once. The sequencing sample was made of T cells isolated from PBMCs. The receptors here all came from a human donor in good health. CDR3s include the opening cysteine and the closing phenylalanine or tryptophan. Fields, in order: D gene, clone size, J gene, V gene, CDR3 protein, CDR3 DNA. A D gene is named only where the DNA matches it firmly. Expanded clones are given a class, and other clones once, few, many or no size at all.

>-|-|TRBJ2-7|TRBV11-2
CASSLVQAYEQYF
TGTGCCAGCAGCCTCGTGCAGGCCTACGAGCAGTACTTC
>-|once|TRBJ1-5|TRBV6-6
CASSVTENSNQPQHF
TGTGCCAGCAGCGTGACAGAAAATAGCAATCAGCCCCAGCATTTT
>-|-|TRBJ1-5|TRBV2
CASSAETGLNQPQHF
TGTGCCAGCAGTGCGGAGACAGGCCTCAATCAGCCCCAGCATTTT
>-|once|TRBJ1-2|TRBV6-5
CASSQATNYGYTF
TGTGCCAGCAGTCAGGCTACTAACTATGGCTACACCTTC
>-|-|TRBJ2-3|TRBV28
CASSLSGSTDTQYF
TGTGCCAGCAGTTTATCCGGGAGCACAGATACGCAGTATTTT
>-|-|TRBJ2-7|TRBV7-9
CASSLPKSSFYEQYF
TGTGCCAGCAGCTTACCCAAGTCTAGTTTCTACGAGCAGTACTTC
>-|-|TRBJ1-5|TRBV19
CASTPGVSNSQPQHF
TGTGCCAGTACCCCAGGTGTCAGTAATTCGCAGCCCCAGCATTTT
>TRBD2|-|TRBJ2-7|TRBV28
CASSSTSGRNGEQYF
TGTGCCAGCAGTTCTACTAGCGGGAGAAATGGGGAGCAGTACTTC
>-|-|TRBJ1-3|TRBV30
CACRNSGNTIYF
TGTGCCTGCAGGAACTCTGGAAACACCATATATTTT
>TRBD1|-|TRBJ1-2|TRBV7-8
CASSLRLQGAANYGYTF
TGTGCCAGCAGCCTCAGGCTACAGGGGGCCGCTAACTATGGCTACACCTTC
>TRBD2|once|TRBJ2-5|TRBV10-3
CAIRDSGRRETQYF
TGTGCCATCAGAGATAGCGGGAGACGGGAGACCCAGTACTTC
>TRBD2|-|TRBJ2-7|TRBV30
CALAGGIYEQYF
TGTGCGTTAGCGGGAGGGATCTACGAGCAGTACTTC
>TRBD1|-|TRBJ1-4|TRBV19
CASSPLRGRWVYEKLFF
TGTGCCAGTAGTCCCCTAAGGGGGCGCTGGGTTTATGAAAAACTGTTTTTT
>-|-|TRBJ2-1|TRBV30
CAWSPRETFNEQFF
TGTGCCTGGAGTCCCCGAGAGACTTTCAATGAGCAGTTCTTC
>-|once|TRBJ2-7|TRBV19
CASSINGGQEQYF
TGTGCCAGTAGTATAAACGGGGGGCAAGAGCAGTACTTC
>-|-|TRBJ1-5|TRBV19
CASSMVQPQPQHF
TGTGCCAGTAGTATGGTACAACCGCAGCCCCAGCATTTT
>-|once|TRBJ2-7|TRBV7-3
CASSLSGNSYEQYF
TGTGCCAGCAGCTTATCAGGGAACTCCTACGAGCAGTACTTC
>TRBD2|-|TRBJ2-7|TRBV27
CASSSRTSGSYEQYF
TGTGCCAGCAGCTCCCGGACTAGCGGGAGCTACGAGCAGTACTTC
>TRBD2|-|TRBJ2-2|TRBV19
CASSIVGLAGFAGELFF
TGTGCCAGTAGTATAGTCGGACTAGCGGGATTCGCCGGGGAGCTGTTTTTT
>-|-|TRBJ2-2|TRBV11-1
CASSLGPGTGELFF
TGTGCCAGCAGCTTAGGTCCGGGCACCGGGGAGCTGTTTTTT
>TRBD1|-|TRBJ2-5|TRBV5-1
CASTPLSDRVDGTQYF
TGCGCCAGCACTCCTTTATCCGACAGGGTCGATGGGACCCAGTACTTC
>TRBD1|few|TRBJ1-1|TRBV27
CASKKWTGNLPEAFF
TGTGCCAGCAAGAAATGGACAGGGAATTTACCTGAAGCTTTCTTT
>-|once|TRBJ2-4|TRBV4-2
CASSQGPSGLQGDIQYF
TGTGCCAGCAGCCAAGGTCCATCGGGACTCCAAGGGGACATTCAGTACTTC
>-|-|TRBJ2-5|TRBV5-6
CASTLVSGGETQYF
TGTGCCAGCACCTTGGTGTCTGGAGGGGAGACCCAGTACTTC
>-|-|TRBJ2-7|TRBV7-8
CASSFLTGSYEQYF
TGTGCCAGCAGCTTCCTGACAGGCTCCTACGAGCAGTACTTC
>TRBD1|-|TRBJ1-5|TRBV7-2
CASTGQAGWSNQPQHF
TGTGCCAGCACCGGACAGGCGGGATGGAGCAATCAGCCCCAGCATTTT
>-|-|TRBJ2-3|TRBV29-1
CSVLMAGSTDTQYF
TGCAGCGTTCTTATGGCGGGCAGCACAGATACGCAGTATTTT
>-|-|TRBJ1-5|TRBV23-1
CASSLPGHLRSNQPQHF
TGCGCCAGCTCTCTACCGGGACACCTCAGGAGCAATCAGCCCCAGCATTTT
>-|-|TRBJ2-2|TRBV5-1
CASSLRLRLDTGELFF
TGCGCCAGCAGCTTGCGATTGAGACTAGACACCGGGGAGCTGTTTTTT
>-|-|TRBJ1-2|TRBV9
CASSVSTDSYGYTF
TGTGCCAGCAGCGTATCCACCGACAGCTATGGCTACACCTTC
>-|-|TRBJ1-1|TRBV28
CASSSQQGNTEAFF
TGTGCCAGCAGTTCTCAACAGGGGAACACTGAAGCTTTCTTT
>-|-|TRBJ1-2|TRBV2
CASSVGDLGYTF
TGTGCCAGCAGTGTAGGGGATTTGGGCTACACCTTC
>TRBD1|-|TRBJ1-2|TRBV29-1
CSSGGQGVGYTF
TGCAGCTCAGGGGGACAGGGGGTTGGCTACACCTTC
>-|few|TRBJ2-1|TRBV25-1
CASIQGTDEQFF
TGTGCCAGCATACAGGGTACAGATGAGCAGTTCTTC
>-|-|TRBJ1-2|TRBV13
CASSLDSRGYTF
TGTGCCAGCAGCCTCGACAGTAGAGGCTACACCTTC
>-|-|TRBJ2-7|TRBV5-6
CASSLIVRTYEQYF
TGTGCCAGCAGCTTGATCGTCAGAACCTACGAGCAGTACTTC
>TRBD2|-|TRBJ2-1|TRBV7-2
CASSLALADYNEQFF
TGTGCCAGCAGCTTAGCGCTAGCGGACTACAATGAGCAGTTCTTC
>TRBD1|-|TRBJ2-3|TRBV11-2
CASSMGQGRTDTQYF
TGTGCCAGCAGCATGGGACAGGGGCGGACAGATACGCAGTATTTT
>TRBD1|few|TRBJ2-7|TRBV19
CASGSPGQGIYEQYF
TGTGCCAGTGGTTCTCCGGGACAGGGTATCTACGAGCAGTACTTC
>-|-|TRBJ2-5|TRBV19
CASSTGETQYF
TGTGCCAGTAGTACCGGGGAGACCCAGTACTTC
>TRBD2|-|TRBJ2-5|TRBV11-2
CASGGTSGRVTETQYF
TGTGCCAGCGGGGGGACTAGCGGGAGGGTTACAGAGACCCAGTACTTC
>TRBD1|-|TRBJ2-4|TRBV5-1
CASSFGQGKPLAKNIQYF
TGCGCCAGCAGCTTCGGACAGGGAAAACCACTAGCCAAAAACATTCAGTACTTC